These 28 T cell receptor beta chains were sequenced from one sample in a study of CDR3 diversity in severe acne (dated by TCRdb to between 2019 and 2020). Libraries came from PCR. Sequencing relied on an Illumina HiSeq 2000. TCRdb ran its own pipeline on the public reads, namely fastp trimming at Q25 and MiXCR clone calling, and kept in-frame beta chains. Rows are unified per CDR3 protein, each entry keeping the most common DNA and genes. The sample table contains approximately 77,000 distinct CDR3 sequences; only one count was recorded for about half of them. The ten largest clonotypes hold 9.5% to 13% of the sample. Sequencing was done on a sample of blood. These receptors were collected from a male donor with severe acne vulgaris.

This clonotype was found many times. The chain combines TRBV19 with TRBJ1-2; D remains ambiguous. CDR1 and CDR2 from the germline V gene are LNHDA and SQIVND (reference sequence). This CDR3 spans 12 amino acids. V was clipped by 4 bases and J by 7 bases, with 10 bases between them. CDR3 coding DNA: TGTGCCAGTAGTACGGAATTTAGTGGCTACACCTTC. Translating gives CASSTEFSGYTF.

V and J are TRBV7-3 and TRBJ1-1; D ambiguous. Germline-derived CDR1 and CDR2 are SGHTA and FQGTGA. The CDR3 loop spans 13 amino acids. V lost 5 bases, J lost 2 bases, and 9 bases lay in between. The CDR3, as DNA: TGTGCCAGCAGCGCGACGGTAAACACTGAAGCTTTCTTT. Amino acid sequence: CASSATVNTEAFF.

The CDR3 DNA reads TGTGCCAGCAGTTTGCCGGGACTGCAAGAGACCCAGTACTTC. Translated, it gives CASSLPGLQETQYF. V gene TRBV2 combines with J gene TRBJ2-5; TRBD2 is a possible D gene (6 bases). The germline gives CDR1 SNHLY, CDR2 FYNNEI. V gave up 5 bases and J gave up 2 bases, with 12 bases separating them. The CDR3 covers 14 residues. The full variable domain, completed using reference TRBV2 and TRBJ2-5, is EPEVTQTPSHQVTQMGQEVILRCVPISNHLYFYWYRQILGQKVEFLVSFYNNEISEKSEIFDDQFSVERPDGSNFTLKIRSTKLEDSAMYFCASSLPGLQETQYFGPGTRLLVL.

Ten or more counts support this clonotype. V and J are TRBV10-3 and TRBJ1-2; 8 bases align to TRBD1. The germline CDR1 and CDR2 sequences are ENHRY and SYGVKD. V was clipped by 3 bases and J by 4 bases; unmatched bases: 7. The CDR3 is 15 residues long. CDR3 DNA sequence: TGTGCCATCAGTGAACCAGGGGGCGTAGGCTATGGCTACACCTTC. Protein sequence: CAISEPGGVGYGYTF.

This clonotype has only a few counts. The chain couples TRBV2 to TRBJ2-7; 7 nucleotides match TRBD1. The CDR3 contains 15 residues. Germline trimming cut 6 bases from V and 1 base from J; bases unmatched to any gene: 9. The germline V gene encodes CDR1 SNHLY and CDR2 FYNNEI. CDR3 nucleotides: TGTGCCAGCAGAGACAGGGCCTCCCCGTCCTACGAGCAGTACTTC. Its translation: CASRDRASPSYEQYF.

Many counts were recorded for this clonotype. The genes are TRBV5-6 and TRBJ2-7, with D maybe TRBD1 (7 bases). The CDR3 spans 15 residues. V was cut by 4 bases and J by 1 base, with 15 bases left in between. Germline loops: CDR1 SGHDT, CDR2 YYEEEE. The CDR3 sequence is CASSTQGGRSYEQYV. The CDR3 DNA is TGTGCCAGCAGCACCCAGGGGGGAAGGTCCTACGAGCAGTACGTC.

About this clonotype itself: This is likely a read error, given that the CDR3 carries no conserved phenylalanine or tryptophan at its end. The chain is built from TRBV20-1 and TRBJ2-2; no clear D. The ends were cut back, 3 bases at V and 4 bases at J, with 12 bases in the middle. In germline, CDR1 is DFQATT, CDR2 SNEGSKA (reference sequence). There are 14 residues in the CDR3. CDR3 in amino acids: CSARDRVSTGELFS. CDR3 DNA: TGCAGTGCTAGGGACCGTGTATCCACCGGGGAGCTGTTTTCT.

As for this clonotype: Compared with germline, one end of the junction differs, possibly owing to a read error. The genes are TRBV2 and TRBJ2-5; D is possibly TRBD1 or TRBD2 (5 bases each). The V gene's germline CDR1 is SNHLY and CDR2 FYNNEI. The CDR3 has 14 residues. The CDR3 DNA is TGTGCCAGCAGCTTAGAGGGGCCCCAAGAGACCCGGTACTTC. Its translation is CASSLEGPQETRYF.

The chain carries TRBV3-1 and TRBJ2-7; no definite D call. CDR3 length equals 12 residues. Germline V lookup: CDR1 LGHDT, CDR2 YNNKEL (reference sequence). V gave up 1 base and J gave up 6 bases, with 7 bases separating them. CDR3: CASSQGVGEQYV. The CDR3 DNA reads TGTGCCAGCAGCCAAGGCGTAGGCGAGCAGTACGTC.

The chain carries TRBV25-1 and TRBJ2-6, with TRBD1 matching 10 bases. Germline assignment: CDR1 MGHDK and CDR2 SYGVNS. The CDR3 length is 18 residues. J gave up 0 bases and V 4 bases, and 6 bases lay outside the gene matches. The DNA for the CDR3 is TGTGCCAGCAGTGGCCTGGACAGGGGGGCCTCTGGGGCCAACGTCCTGACTTTC. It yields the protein CASSGLDRGASGANVLTF.

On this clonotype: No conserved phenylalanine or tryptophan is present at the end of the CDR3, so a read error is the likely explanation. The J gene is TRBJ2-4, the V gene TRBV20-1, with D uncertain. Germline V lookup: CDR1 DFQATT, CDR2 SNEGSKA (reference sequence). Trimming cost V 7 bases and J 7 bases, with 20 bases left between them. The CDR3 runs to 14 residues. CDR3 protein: CSVTEPVLVNIQYS. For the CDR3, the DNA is TGCAGTGTGACCGAACCCGTGTTGGTCAACATTCAGTACTCC.

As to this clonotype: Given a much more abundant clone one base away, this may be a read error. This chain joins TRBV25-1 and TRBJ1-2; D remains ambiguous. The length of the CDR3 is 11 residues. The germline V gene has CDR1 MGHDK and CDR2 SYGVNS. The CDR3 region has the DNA TGTGCCAGCAGGGAATATAGACGTTACACCTTC. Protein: CASREYRRYTF.

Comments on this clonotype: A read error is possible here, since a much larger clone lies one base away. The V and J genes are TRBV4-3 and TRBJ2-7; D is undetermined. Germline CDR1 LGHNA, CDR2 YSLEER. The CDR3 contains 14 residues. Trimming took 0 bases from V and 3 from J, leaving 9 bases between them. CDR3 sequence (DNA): TGCGCCAGCAGCCAAGACAGGTCCGACTACGAGCAGTACTTC. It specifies CASSQDRSDYEQYF.

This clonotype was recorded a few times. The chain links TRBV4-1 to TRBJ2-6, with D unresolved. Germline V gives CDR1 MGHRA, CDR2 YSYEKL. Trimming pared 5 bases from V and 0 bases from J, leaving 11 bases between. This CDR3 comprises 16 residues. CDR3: CASSSRLTSGANVLTF. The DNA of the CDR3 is TGCGCCAGCAGCTCCCGACTGACCTCTGGGGCCAACGTCCTGACTTTC.

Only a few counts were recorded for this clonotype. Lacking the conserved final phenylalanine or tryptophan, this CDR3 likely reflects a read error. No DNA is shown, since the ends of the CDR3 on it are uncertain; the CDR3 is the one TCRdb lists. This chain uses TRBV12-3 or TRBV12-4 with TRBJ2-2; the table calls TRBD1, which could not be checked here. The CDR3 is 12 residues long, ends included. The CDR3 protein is CASTSGRTGLRV.

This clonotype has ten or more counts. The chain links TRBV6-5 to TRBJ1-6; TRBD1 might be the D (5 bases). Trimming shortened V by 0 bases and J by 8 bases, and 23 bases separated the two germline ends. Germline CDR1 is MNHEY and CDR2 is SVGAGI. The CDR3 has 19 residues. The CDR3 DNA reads TGTGCCAGCAGTTACTCGAGTGGCAGGGTAATGGGGCGTGATTCACCCCTCCACTTT. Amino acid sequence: CASSYSSGRVMGRDSPLHF.

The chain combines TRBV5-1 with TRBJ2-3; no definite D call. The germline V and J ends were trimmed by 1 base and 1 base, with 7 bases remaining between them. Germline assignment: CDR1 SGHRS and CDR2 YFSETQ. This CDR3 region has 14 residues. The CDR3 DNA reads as TGCGCCAGCAGCTTGAAATGGGGCACAGATACGCAGTATTTT. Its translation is CASSLKWGTDTQYF.

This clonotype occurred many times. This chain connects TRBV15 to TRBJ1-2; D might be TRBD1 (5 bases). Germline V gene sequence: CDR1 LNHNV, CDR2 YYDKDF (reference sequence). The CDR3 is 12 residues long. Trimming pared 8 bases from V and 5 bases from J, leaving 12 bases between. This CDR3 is CATGGGIYGYTF. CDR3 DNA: TGTGCCACCGGGGGGGGGATTTATGGCTACACCTTC.

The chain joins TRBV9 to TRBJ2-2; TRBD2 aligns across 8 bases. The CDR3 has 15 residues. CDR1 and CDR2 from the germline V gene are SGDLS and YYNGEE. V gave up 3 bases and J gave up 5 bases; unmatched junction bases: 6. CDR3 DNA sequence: TGTGCCAGCAGCGAGGGGACTAGTACAACCGGGGAGCTGTTTTTT. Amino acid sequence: CASSEGTSTTGELFF.

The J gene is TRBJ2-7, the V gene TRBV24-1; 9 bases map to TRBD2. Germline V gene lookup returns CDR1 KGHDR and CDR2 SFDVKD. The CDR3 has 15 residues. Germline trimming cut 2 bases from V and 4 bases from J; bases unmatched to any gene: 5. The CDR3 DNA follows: TGTGCCACCAGTGATTATAGCGGGAGTGGTTACGAGCAGTACTTC. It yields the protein CATSDYSGSGYEQYF.

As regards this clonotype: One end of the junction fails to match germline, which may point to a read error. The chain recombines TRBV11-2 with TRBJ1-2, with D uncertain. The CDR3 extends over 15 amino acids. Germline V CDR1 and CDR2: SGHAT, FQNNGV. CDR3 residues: CASSLYAGLWYGCTF. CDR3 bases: TGTGCCAGCAGCTTATACGCGGGCCTATGGTATGGCTGCACCTTC.

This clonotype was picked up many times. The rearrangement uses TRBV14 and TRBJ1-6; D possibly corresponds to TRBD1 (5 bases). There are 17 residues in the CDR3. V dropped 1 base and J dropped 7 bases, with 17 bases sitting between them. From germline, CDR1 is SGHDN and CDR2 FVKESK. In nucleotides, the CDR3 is TGTGCCAGCAGCCAAGTCCGGGGGAACCCGCACAATTCACCCCTCCACTTT. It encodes CASSQVRGNPHNSPLHF.

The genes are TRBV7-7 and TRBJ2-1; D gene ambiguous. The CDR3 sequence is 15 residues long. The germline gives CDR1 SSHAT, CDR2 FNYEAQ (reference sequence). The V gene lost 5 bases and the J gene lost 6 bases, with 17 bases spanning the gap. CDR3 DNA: TGTGCCAGCAGCCCGACGACCGGGTGGGTCAATGAGCAGTTCTTC. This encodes CASSPTTGWVNEQFF.

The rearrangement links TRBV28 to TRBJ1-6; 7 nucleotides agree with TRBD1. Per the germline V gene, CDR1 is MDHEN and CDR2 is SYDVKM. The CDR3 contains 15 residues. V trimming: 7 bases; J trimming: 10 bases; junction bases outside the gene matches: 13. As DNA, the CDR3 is TGTGCCAGCACCGCGATGCCAGGGGGAAAGTCACCCCTCCACTTT. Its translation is CASTAMPGGKSPLHF.

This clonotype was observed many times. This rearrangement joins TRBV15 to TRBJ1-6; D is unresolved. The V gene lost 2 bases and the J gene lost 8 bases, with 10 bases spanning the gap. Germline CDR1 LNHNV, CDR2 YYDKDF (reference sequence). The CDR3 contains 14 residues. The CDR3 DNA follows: TGTGCCACCAGCAGAAGGAAAAGTCATTCACCCCTCCACTTT. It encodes CATSRRKSHSPLHF.

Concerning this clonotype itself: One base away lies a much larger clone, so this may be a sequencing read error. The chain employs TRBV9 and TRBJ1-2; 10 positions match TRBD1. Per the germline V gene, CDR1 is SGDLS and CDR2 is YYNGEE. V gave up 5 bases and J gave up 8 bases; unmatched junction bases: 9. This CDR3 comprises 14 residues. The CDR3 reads CASSGAGQGKGYTF. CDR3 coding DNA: TGTGCCAGCAGTGGAGCGGGACAGGGGAAAGGCTACACCTTC.

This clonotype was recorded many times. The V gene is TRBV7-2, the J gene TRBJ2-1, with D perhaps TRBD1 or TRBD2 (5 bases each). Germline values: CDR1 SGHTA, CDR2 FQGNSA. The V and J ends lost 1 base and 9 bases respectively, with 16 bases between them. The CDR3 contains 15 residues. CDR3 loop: CASSLGPGTHTEQFF. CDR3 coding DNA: TGTGCCAGCAGCTTAGGTCCAGGGACCCACACTGAGCAGTTCTTC.

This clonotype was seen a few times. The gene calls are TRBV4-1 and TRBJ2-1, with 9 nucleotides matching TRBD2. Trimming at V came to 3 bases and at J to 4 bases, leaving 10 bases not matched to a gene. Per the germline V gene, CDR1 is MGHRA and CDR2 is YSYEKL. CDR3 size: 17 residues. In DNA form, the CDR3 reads TGCGCCAGCAGCCAGCTCCGGCTAGCGGGATGGTACAATGAGCAGTTCTTC. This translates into CASSQLRLAGWYNEQFF.